Described below is a single T cell receptor beta chain sequence and its context. The data stem from a study of blood T cell repertoires in COVID-19. While infection was still active, Seattle patients were enrolled and then followed longitudinally. In the study's own analysis: Using reference gene primer amplification, nucleated cell counts were estimated. Measured with immunoSEQ multiplex PCR; TCRdb has only the in-frame clones, and not every one. Clone size and V and J calls were adopted from that table, with D and trimming inferred from the DNA. The table records some 180,000 clones, around 79% of them present only once. The receptor's source is a woman aged 40-49 years with COVID-19, enrolled during active disease. The sequencing input was peripheral blood.

CDR3 bases: TGTGCCAGCAGCACCGCCGCGGGAGCCTCCTACGAGCAGTACTTC. This codes for CASSTAAGASYEQYF. The chain links TRBV7-9 to TRBJ2-7; TRBD2 matches at 7 bases. V lost 5 bases, J lost 0 bases, and 7 bases stayed unmatched. The CDR3 covers 15 residues. Germline CDR1 reads SEHNR; CDR2 reads FQNEAQ (reference sequence).